The 22 T cell receptor beta chains below come from one sample, sequenced in a study of blood T cell repertoires in COVID-19 (dated by TCRdb to 2020 to 2022). The protocol used for the library was the immunoSEQ multiplex PCR assay. In its TCRdb copy, this immuneACCESS table keeps in-frame sequences only and misses some clones. Where compared with another copy, unresolved V genes explain less than half of these, and the others have no known cause. The sample table contains around 370,000 clones; only one count was recorded for roughly 89% of them. Clones ranked in the top ten supply 6.5% of the sample. The sequencing sample was made of peripheral blood. These receptors were collected from a man aged 18 to 29 with active or convalescent COVID-19.

The V call is TRBV11-2, the J call TRBJ2-5; D uncertain. V was clipped by 5 bases and J by 2 bases, with 9 bases between them. Per germline, CDR1 SGHAT and CDR2 FQNNGV. There are 13 residues in the CDR3. The DNA of the CDR3 is TGTGCCAGCAGCCGGGTCTCTCAAGAGACCCAGTACTTC. As protein: CASSRVSQETQYF.

This clone appeared once. J is TRBJ1-6 and V is TRBV4-1; D gene uncertain. This CDR3 is built from 16 residues. Germline-derived CDR1 and CDR2 are MGHRA and YSYEKL. Trimming removed 1 base at V and 0 bases at J, with 7 bases between. CDR3 sequence reads: CASSQVRSSYNSPLHF. The CDR3 DNA reads as TGCGCCAGCAGCCAAGTAAGGAGCTCCTATAATTCACCCCTCCACTTT.

This chain connects TRBV4-3 to TRBJ1-2; D is possibly TRBD1 (5 bases). The CDR3 covers 15 residues. V was cut by 0 bases and J by 1 base, with 9 bases left in between. CDR1 is LGHNA and CDR2 is YSLEER in the germline V gene. This chain's CDR3 is CASSQDRQNNYGYTF. CDR3 in DNA: TGCGCCAGCAGCCAAGATAGACAGAATAACTATGGCTACACCTTC.

The chain joins TRBV10-3 to TRBJ1-5; unclear D gene. The CDR3 covers 14 residues. The V gene lost 0 bases and the J gene lost 2 bases, with 5 bases spanning the gap. Germline V gives CDR1 ENHRY, CDR2 SYGVKD. The CDR3 DNA reads TGTGCCATCAGTGAGTCCCTCGGCAATCAGCCCCAGCATTTT. Its protein product is CAISESLGNQPQHF.

The chain uses TRBV6-1 and TRBJ2-5, with 9 bases fitting TRBD2. J was trimmed by 3 bases and V by 2 bases; bases with no gene match: 7. The CDR3 sequence is 16 residues long. CDR1 is MNHNS, CDR2 SASEGT, per germline. CDR3 DNA sequence: TGTGCCAGCAGTGAACGCGGGAGGGCCGGGGAAGAGACCCAGTACTTC. Protein: CASSERGRAGEETQYF.

This chain joins TRBV27 and TRBJ2-7; 7 bases are shared with TRBD1. V lost 3 bases and J lost 3; bases outside the gene matches: 2. Looked up from germline, CDR1 is MNHEY and CDR2 is SMNVEV (reference sequence). The CDR3 runs to 13 residues. CDR3 sequence: CASSFAGGYEQYF. The CDR3 DNA reads as TGTGCCAGCAGTTTCGCAGGGGGCTACGAGCAGTACTTC.

This clone was observed a single time. The rearrangement joins TRBV11-1 to TRBJ2-7, with TRBD1 identical over 7 bases. Germline assignment: CDR1 SGHAT and CDR2 FQDESV (reference sequence). The CDR3 length is 12 residues. V lost 5 bases to trimming and J lost 5 bases; unmatched junction nucleotides: 3. The CDR3: CASSLGTDEQYF. The DNA of the CDR3 is TGTGCCAGCAGCCTCGGGACAGACGAGCAGTACTTC.

The chain couples TRBV5-5 to TRBJ2-1, with unresolved D. Germline V gene data show CDR1 as SGHKS and CDR2 as YYEKEE (reference sequence). Deletions cut 0 bases from V and 8 bases from J, with 15 bases between. The CDR3 is 15 amino acids. The CDR3 DNA reads TGTGCCAGCAGCTTGGTGTTTAGCTTTGACGATGAGCAGTTCTTC. It yields the protein CASSLVFSFDDEQFF.

The rearrangement joins TRBV12-3 or TRBV12-4 to TRBJ1-5; D not certain. The CDR3 covers 11 residues. V lost 6 bases to trimming and J lost 3 bases, with 3 bases between them. CDR3 protein: CASSYNQPQHF. CDR3 DNA sequence: TGTGCCAGCAGCTACAATCAGCCCCAGCATTTT.

This clone was observed once. The J gene is TRBJ1-1, the V gene TRBV28; 7 nucleotides align to TRBD1. Germline V gene sequence: CDR1 MDHEN, CDR2 SYDVKM. CDR3 size: 16 residues. V lost 6 bases and J lost 0; bases outside the gene matches: 10. The CDR3 sequence: CASSTEQGSMNTEAFF. In DNA, the CDR3 is TGTGCCAGCAGCACTGAACAGGGGTCCATGAACACTGAAGCTTTCTTT.

The V gene is TRBV7-3, the J gene TRBJ1-6; possibly TRBD1 for D (6 bases). CDR3 length equals 14 residues. Germline V CDR1 and CDR2: SGHTA, FQGTGA. V was pared by 5 bases and J by 9 bases, with 14 bases between. The CDR3 DNA reads as TGTGCCAGCAGCCAAACGACAGGCAGTTCACCCCTCCACTTT. Translation gives CASSQTTGSSPLHF.

CDR3 loop: CASSYIASGYYNEQFF. CDR3 nucleotides: TGTGCCAGCAGTTACATCGCTAGCGGCTACTACAATGAGCAGTTCTTC. This chain joins TRBV6-2 or TRBV6-3 and TRBJ2-1, with 7 positions matching TRBD2. The CDR3 is made up of 16 amino acids. Trimming cost V 2 bases and J 3 bases; bases outside gene matches: 7. The germline CDR1 and CDR2 sequences are MNHEY and SVGEGT.

This sequence joins TRBV2 and TRBJ1-2, with 11 bases identical to TRBD1. J gave up 4 bases and V 5 bases, and 3 bases lay outside the gene matches. The germline gives CDR1 SNHLY, CDR2 FYNNEI. The CDR3 extends over 14 amino acids. This CDR3 is CASSRDRGSYGYTF. Written as DNA, the CDR3 is TGTGCCAGCAGTCGGGACAGGGGGAGCTATGGCTACACCTTC.

The chain joins TRBV6-2 or TRBV6-3 to TRBJ2-7, with TRBD2 matching 9 bases. Germline V lookup: CDR1 MNHEY, CDR2 SVGEGT. Trimming cost V 2 bases and J 4 bases; bases outside gene matches: 6. The length of the CDR3 is 15 residues. The chain's CDR3 is CASSYPGGGVYEQYF. The CDR3 DNA reads as TGTGCCAGCAGTTACCCCGGCGGGGGGGTGTACGAGCAGTACTTC.

This sequence joins TRBV12-1 and TRBJ1-4; the D call TRBD1 from the table was never checked on the DNA. TRBV12-1 is designated a pseudogene. There are 16 residues in the CDR3. CDR3 loop: CASSLFPRDNNEKLFF. The CDR3 nucleotides are TGTGCCAGCAGCCTCTTCCCTAGGGACAATAATGAAAAACTGTTTTTT.

The gene calls are TRBV11-2 and TRBJ2-5; TRBD1 agrees at 7 bases. Per the germline V gene, CDR1 is SGHAT and CDR2 is FQNNGV. Losses at the gene ends were 5 bases for V and 5 bases for J; bases not matched to a gene: 8. This CDR3 spans 14 amino acids. The CDR3 coding sequence is TGTGCCAGCAGCGCGCACAGGGGTTGGGAGACCCAGTACTTC. Translation: CASSAHRGWETQYF.

The chain employs TRBV11-2 and TRBJ2-1; D is unresolved. Deletions cut 3 bases from V and 8 bases from J, with 8 bases between. CDR1 and CDR2 from the germline V gene are SGHAT and FQNNGV. This CDR3 is built from 12 residues. CDR3 coding DNA: TGTGCCAGCAGCTTTTCCGAGGATGAGCAGTTCTTC. Its translation is CASSFSEDEQFF. The full variable domain, rest sourced from reference TRBV11-2 and TRBJ2-1, is EAGVAQSPRYKIIEKRQSVAFWCNPISGHATLYWYQQILGQGPKLLIQFQNNGVVDDSQLPKDRFSAERLKGVDSTLKIQPAKLEDSAVYLCASSFSEDEQFFGPGTRLTVL.

The rearrangement joins TRBV5-6 to TRBJ2-7; 8 nucleotides agree with TRBD2. The V gene end was trimmed by 3 bases and the J gene end by 7 bases; junction bases not matched to a gene: 15. CDR1 is SGHDT and CDR2 is YYEEEE in the germline V gene. The CDR3 spans 16 residues. This CDR3 is CASSSKWGGRPWEQYF. The CDR3 DNA reads as TGTGCCAGCAGCTCGAAATGGGGCGGGAGGCCGTGGGAGCAGTACTTC.

The V gene is TRBV19, the J gene TRBJ1-2, with unresolved D. V gave up 5 bases and J gave up 4 bases, with 26 bases separating them. The germline CDR1 and CDR2 sequences are LNHDA and SQIVND (reference sequence). The CDR3 runs to 18 residues. The DNA for the CDR3 is TGTGCCAGTAGTGTTTCCGGGGATACAGTCGGTAATACCTATGGCTACACCTTC. Translated: CASSVSGDTVGNTYGYTF.

The chain is built from TRBV7-9 and TRBJ1-4, with no clear D. CDR3 length: 13 amino acids. The V and J ends lost 5 bases and 10 bases respectively, with 14 bases between them. Germline CDR1 SEHNR, CDR2 FQNEAQ (reference sequence). The CDR3 region is CASSTREGGKLFF. The CDR3 DNA follows: TGTGCCAGCAGCACCCGGGAAGGAGGAAAACTGTTTTTT.

The chain couples TRBV11-2 to TRBJ1-3; D perhaps matches TRBD1 (5 bases). The CDR3 covers 13 residues. The germline CDR1 and CDR2 sequences are SGHAT and FQNNGV. The V and J ends lost 8 bases and 4 bases respectively, with 12 bases between them. The CDR3, as DNA: TGTGCCAGCTCGGGGGATACCGGAAACACCATATATTTT. Translation gives CASSGDTGNTIYF. Filled out from reference TRBV11-2 and TRBJ1-3, the complete variable domain reads EAGVAQSPRYKIIEKRQSVAFWCNPISGHATLYWYQQILGQGPKLLIQFQNNGVVDDSQLPKDRFSAERLKGVDSTLKIQPAKLEDSAVYLCASSGDTGNTIYFGEGSWLTVV.

The CDR3 bases are TGTGCCAGCAGCAAGGGATACAGGGGACCCAATCAGCCCCAGCATTTT. Encoded protein: CASSKGYRGPNQPQHF. The chain is built from TRBV7-2 and TRBJ1-5; 7 nucleotides line up with TRBD1. J gave up 3 bases and V 5 bases, and 10 bases lay outside the gene matches. Germline V CDR1 and CDR2: SGHTA, FQGNSA. This CDR3 spans 16 amino acids.